Each of the 28 T cell receptor beta chains below was sequenced from the same sample in a study of blood T cells in healthy people across ages. The authors ran a second PCR of 7 to 11 cycles using a sample-barcoded 5' primer and a J-beta primer mix. TCRdb re-analysed the 5' RACE reads in MiXCR, keeping a single row per CDR3 protein. The sample yields roughly 830,000 distinct CDR3 sequences, 60% to 80% seen once. The sequenced sample was blood. The source is a young man in good health.

J is TRBJ2-5 and V is TRBV9; TRBD2 is a possible D gene (6 bases). CDR3 length: 15 residues. Germline lookup yields CDR1 SGDLS and CDR2 YYNGEE. Trimming cost V 0 bases and J 1 base, with 10 bases left between them. The CDR3 nucleotides are TGTGCCAGCAGCGTAGTTGGACTACTCCAAGAGACCCAGTACTTC. This sequence encodes CASSVVGLLQETQYF. The full variable domain, completed using reference TRBV9 and TRBJ2-5, is DSGVTQTPKHLITATGQRVTLRCSPRSGDLSVYWYQQSLDQGLQFLIQYYNGEERAKGNILERFSAQQFPDLHSELNLSSLELGDSALYFCASSVVGLLQETQYFGPGTRLLVL.

This clonotype turned up a few times. The chain combines TRBV29-1 with TRBJ2-1; 7 nucleotides line up with TRBD1. V lost 7 bases to trimming and J lost 0 bases; unmatched junction nucleotides: 15. Germline loops: CDR1 SQVTM, CDR2 ANQGSEA. CDR3 length equals 17 residues. The CDR3 spells CSAEGVDRDSSYNEQFF. CDR3 DNA sequence: TGCAGCGCCGAGGGGGTCGACAGGGACAGCTCCTACAATGAGCAGTTCTTC.

The chain is built from TRBV9 and TRBJ2-3, with D hard to call. Germline assignment: CDR1 SGDLS and CDR2 YYNGEE. The CDR3 totals 12 residues. V was clipped by 3 bases and J by 5 bases, with 7 bases between them. This CDR3 reads CASSGSQDTQYF. CDR3 sequence (DNA): TGTGCCAGCAGCGGGAGTCAAGATACGCAGTATTTT.

This clonotype turned up a few times. V usage is TRBV12-3 or TRBV12-4 and J usage is TRBJ2-1, with D possibly being TRBD1 (6 bases). Trimming removed 0 bases at V and 7 bases at J, with 13 bases between. The CDR3 runs 15 residues. CDR3 DNA: TGTGCCAGCAGTTTAGCAGAGTTGACAGGTAATGAGCAGTTCTTC. It yields the protein CASSLAELTGNEQFF.

This clonotype was detected only a few times. The chain links TRBV28 to TRBJ2-5; D remains ambiguous. V lost 4 bases to trimming and J lost 5 bases, with 8 bases between them. This CDR3 is 12 amino acids long. Germline loops: CDR1 MDHEN, CDR2 SYDVKM. CDR3 sequence: CASSSPAETQYF. Written as DNA, the CDR3 is TGTGCCAGCAGTTCTCCTGCGGAGACCCAGTACTTC.

CDR3 coding DNA: TGTGCCAGCAGCCCAGGACTTTCTAGGGAGCAGTTCTTC. Translating gives CASSPGLSREQFF. V and J are TRBV13 and TRBJ2-1; weak D call: TRBD2 (5 bases). The CDR3 spans 13 residues. Trimming shortened V by 5 bases and J by 10 bases, and 15 bases separated the two germline ends. Per germline, CDR1 PRHDT and CDR2 FYEKMQ (reference sequence).

The chain is built from TRBV28 and TRBJ2-1; maybe TRBD2 (5 bases). The ends were cut back, 6 bases at V and 8 bases at J, with 23 bases in the middle. Germline CDR1 MDHEN, CDR2 SYDVKM. This CDR3 has 16 residues. As DNA, the CDR3 is TGTGCCAGCAGCCAGGACTTGGGCGGCCCGGTGGATGAGCAGTTCTTC. This sequence encodes CASSQDLGGPVDEQFF.

The CDR3 DNA sequence: TGCGCCAGCAGCTTGGGGGGTCCGGCTTTCTTT. It yields the protein CASSLGGPAFF. This chain uses TRBV5-1 with TRBJ1-1; no reliable D call. CDR3 length: 11 residues. V lost 0 bases and J lost 11, with 8 bases in between. The germline gives CDR1 SGHRS, CDR2 YFSETQ.

This rearrangement joins TRBV27 to TRBJ2-3; 7 bases are shared with TRBD2. Germline-derived CDR1 and CDR2 are MNHEY and SMNVEV (reference sequence). The length of the CDR3 is 15 residues. J gave up 4 bases and V 2 bases, and 6 bases lay outside the gene matches. CDR3 in amino acids: CASSLQSGAADTQYF. The CDR3 DNA sequence: TGTGCCAGCAGTTTACAAAGCGGGGCAGCAGATACGCAGTATTTT.

This clonotype was detected a few times. The rearrangement uses TRBV4-3 and TRBJ2-1, with TRBD1 as a possible D gene (5 bases). This CDR3 comprises 16 residues. CDR1 and CDR2 (germline): LGHNA, YSLEER. Trimming removed 0 bases at V and 0 bases at J, with 9 bases between. In nucleotides, the CDR3 is TGCGCCAGCAGCCAAGATCCCGACAGCTCCTACAATGAGCAGTTCTTC. It codes for CASSQDPDSSYNEQFF.

This clonotype appeared a few times. The chain is built from TRBV12-3 or TRBV12-4 and TRBJ2-5; TRBD2 might be the D (5 bases). This CDR3 is 14 amino acids long. The germline V and J ends were trimmed by 6 bases and 2 bases, with 13 bases remaining between them. In DNA, the CDR3 is TGTGCCAGCAGGCAGAGTGGCGGGCAAGAGACCCAGTACTTC. Translating it yields CASRQSGGQETQYF.

The rearrangement uses TRBV20-1 and TRBJ2-1; TRBD2 aligns across 13 bases. CDR3 length: 14 amino acids. With V trimmed by 6 bases and J by 10 bases, 9 bases remained unmatched. Germline assignment: CDR1 DFQATT and CDR2 SNEGSKA (reference sequence). The CDR3 nucleotides are TGCAGTGCGGCCGCGACTAGCGGGGGGTTAGAGCAGTTCTTC. Translating gives CSAAATSGGLEQFF.

The chain has TRBV4-1 and TRBJ1-1, with D possibly being TRBD1 (5 bases). Germline V gene data show CDR1 as MGHRA and CDR2 as YSYEKL. V was pared by 1 base and J by 5 bases, with 11 bases between. This CDR3 has 14 residues. CDR3 coding DNA: TGCGCCAGCAGCCAAGCAGGGTCTGGGACTGAAGCTTTCTTT. This gives the protein CASSQAGSGTEAFF.

The CDR3 protein is CASSLGVLAGGIYEQYF. The CDR3 DNA follows: TGTGCCAGCAGCTTAGGAGTCTTAGCGGGGGGCATTTACGAGCAGTACTTC. V and J are TRBV7-8 and TRBJ2-4, with 10 bases that match TRBD2. Near its end, the DNA agrees better with TRBJ2-7, so the J call may be wrong. The CDR3 has 17 residues. Germline V gives CDR1 SGHVS, CDR2 FQNEAQ.

This CDR3 reads CASTSSSGYQETQYF. CDR3 sequence (DNA): TGCGCCAGCACTTCCTCTAGCGGGTACCAAGAGACCCAGTACTTC. V and J are TRBV5-1 and TRBJ2-5; the match to TRBD2 covers 8 bases. This CDR3 spans 15 amino acids. With 6 bases clipped from V and 0 bases from J, the junction kept 7 bases outside the gene matches. Germline values: CDR1 SGHRS, CDR2 YFSETQ.

The chain couples TRBV7-3 to TRBJ2-3, with 8 bases aligning to TRBD2. CDR3 length: 18 amino acids. The junction had 13 bases not matched to a gene; V was cut back by 5 bases and J by 0 bases. Germline CDR1 SGHTA, CDR2 FQGTGA. As DNA, the CDR3 is TGTGCCAGCAGCCATCCCCCCGGCGGGGGGCAAAGCACAGATACGCAGTATTTT. Translated: CASSHPPGGGQSTDTQYF.

J is TRBJ1-1 and V is TRBV5-4, with unresolved D. Germline V gives CDR1 SGHNT, CDR2 YYREEE (reference sequence). Trimming shortened V by 2 bases and J by 0 bases, and 5 bases separated the two germline ends. CDR3 length: 13 amino acids. The CDR3 sequence is CASSFGMNTEAFF. In nucleotides, the CDR3 is TGTGCCAGCAGCTTTGGGATGAACACTGAAGCTTTCTTT.

On this clonotype itself: Just one base apart from a much larger clone, this may be a read error. The V and J genes are TRBV5-1 and TRBJ2-5; possibly TRBD2 for D (5 bases). Per germline, CDR1 SGHRS and CDR2 YFSETQ. The V end was cut by 4 bases, the J end by 7 bases, with 17 bases between. This CDR3 comprises 14 residues. The CDR3 region has the DNA TGCGCCAGCAGCGTGGGAGAGCCGGGCGGGACCCAGTACTTC. It translates to CASSVGEPGGTQYF.

CDR3 region: CASSYPTRALMTNEQFF. The DNA for the CDR3 is TGTGCCAGCAGTTACCCCACAAGAGCCCTGATGACCAATGAGCAGTTCTTC. This chain joins TRBV6-6 and TRBJ2-1; D is ambiguous. The CDR3 runs 17 residues. V shed 2 bases and J shed 6 bases, with 20 bases lying between them. Per germline, CDR1 MNHNY and CDR2 SVGAGI (reference sequence).

This clonotype showed up just a few times. J is TRBJ2-5 and V is TRBV20-1, with D possibly called TRBD1 or TRBD2 (5 bases each). With 0 bases removed from V and 5 bases from J, the gap between germline ends came to 19 bases. This CDR3 region has 16 residues. Germline V gives CDR1 DFQATT, CDR2 SNEGSKA (reference sequence). CDR3 DNA: TGCAGTGCTAGAGATTATTTAAGGGCAGGGACGGAGACCCAGTACTTC. Residues: CSARDYLRAGTETQYF.

This chain joins TRBV5-1 and TRBJ2-7, with TRBD1 identical over 7 bases. Germline values: CDR1 SGHRS, CDR2 YFSETQ. With V trimmed by 0 bases and J by 3 bases, 3 bases remained unmatched. The CDR3 has 14 amino acids. The CDR3 DNA follows: TGCGCCAGCAGCTTGGGGGGACAGAACTACGAGCAGTACTTC. Its translation: CASSLGGQNYEQYF.

This chain uses TRBV7-8 with TRBJ2-3; 9 positions agree with TRBD2. Germline V gives CDR1 SGHVS, CDR2 FQNEAQ. The CDR3 covers 17 residues. V lost 0 bases, J lost 3 bases, and 7 bases stayed unmatched. The CDR3 here is CASSLARSGGRTDTQYF. The CDR3 nucleotides read TGTGCCAGCAGCTTAGCGCGCAGCGGGGGGAGGACAGATACGCAGTATTTT.

This chain uses TRBV6-1 with TRBJ2-7; 7 bases map to TRBD1. The J segment lost 3 bases and the V segment lost 4 bases, leaving 6 bases of the junction unmatched. Germline-derived CDR1 and CDR2 are MNHNS and SASEGT. CDR3 size: 14 residues. The CDR3 DNA follows: TGTGCCAGCAGTGTCCGGGACAGCTACTACGAGCAGTACTTC. Residues: CASSVRDSYYEQYF.

This clonotype was picked up many times. This sequence joins TRBV6-2 or TRBV6-3 and TRBJ1-5; D might be TRBD1 (6 bases). The CDR3 runs to 17 residues. CDR1 MNHEY and CDR2 SVGEGT come from the germline V gene. Trimming took 2 bases from V and 2 from J, leaving 16 bases between them. This chain's CDR3 is CASSYSQGSYGNQPQHF. The CDR3 DNA reads as TGTGCCAGCAGTTACAGTCAGGGGTCGTATGGCAATCAGCCCCAGCATTTT.

The chain uses TRBV4-2 and TRBJ2-6; 9 bases are shared with TRBD1. With V trimmed by 1 base and J by 0 bases, 4 bases remained unmatched. The CDR3 has 18 amino acids. Germline V lookup: CDR1 LGHNA, CDR2 YNFKEQ. Written as DNA, the CDR3 is TGTGCCAGCAGCCAAGGGGGACAGGGAGGCTCTGGGGCCAACGTCCTGACTTTC. Encoded protein: CASSQGGQGGSGANVLTF.

The V gene is TRBV27, the J gene TRBJ2-7; D ambiguous. This CDR3 has 13 amino acids. Per germline, CDR1 MNHEY and CDR2 SMNVEV (reference sequence). The V end was cut by 4 bases, the J end by 1 base, with 8 bases between. CDR3 in amino acids: CASSSSVSYEQYF. The CDR3 bases are TGTGCCAGCAGTTCCAGTGTTTCCTACGAGCAGTACTTC.

The rearrangement joins TRBV9 to TRBJ2-1; TRBD2 matches 12 bases. The CDR3 sequence is 15 residues long. The trim removed 3 bases at V and 7 bases at J, leaving 5 bases unmatched. Germline CDR1 and CDR2: SGDLS and YYNGEE. The CDR3 protein is CASSATSGRYNEQFF. The CDR3 coding sequence is TGTGCCAGCAGCGCCACTAGCGGGAGGTATAATGAGCAGTTCTTC.

The chain is built from TRBV7-2 and TRBJ1-1; D is unresolved. Germline CDR1 is SGHTA and CDR2 is FQGNSA. The CDR3 loop spans 12 amino acids. The germline V and J ends were trimmed by 1 base and 11 bases, with 11 bases remaining between them. CDR3 residues: CASSLGEGVAFF. In nucleotides, the CDR3 is TGTGCCAGCAGCTTAGGGGAGGGTGTGGCTTTCTTT.